This T cell receptor beta chain was identified in a study of PD-1 blockade in classical Hodgkin lymphoma. In the study overall: Every 2 weeks, patients had 3 mg/kg nivolumab intravenously.

Study results and limitations: By C4D1, diversity of CD4+ TCRs had risen significantly, whereas that of CD8+ TCRs had not. Lower baseline TCR diversity marked trial partial responders and progressors. Healthy donors reportedly exceeded newly diagnosed patients in baseline TCR diversity.

Method: immunoSEQ multiplex PCR; TCRdb's copy keeps in-frame clones and lacks some. The sample comprises about 21,000 clones, more than 60% of which are singletons, and 5.5% to 6.5% rests with the top ten. As for this clone: The antigen is undetermined.

The germline V gene encodes CDR1 ENHRY and CDR2 SYGVKD. Trimming shortened V by 0 bases and J by 2 bases, and 11 bases separated the two germline ends. The CDR3 sequence is 15 residues long. All trial patients relapsed after autologous stem cell transplantation. V is TRBV10-3 and J is TRBJ2-7; D ambiguous. The sequence was obtained from a human donor with classical Hodgkin lymphoma. Material: peripheral blood mononuclear cells (PBMCs), obtained at baseline. CDR3 nucleotides: TGTGCCATCAGTGAGTCGACAAGCCCTACCTACGAGCAGTACTTC. It yields the protein CAISESTSPTYEQYF.